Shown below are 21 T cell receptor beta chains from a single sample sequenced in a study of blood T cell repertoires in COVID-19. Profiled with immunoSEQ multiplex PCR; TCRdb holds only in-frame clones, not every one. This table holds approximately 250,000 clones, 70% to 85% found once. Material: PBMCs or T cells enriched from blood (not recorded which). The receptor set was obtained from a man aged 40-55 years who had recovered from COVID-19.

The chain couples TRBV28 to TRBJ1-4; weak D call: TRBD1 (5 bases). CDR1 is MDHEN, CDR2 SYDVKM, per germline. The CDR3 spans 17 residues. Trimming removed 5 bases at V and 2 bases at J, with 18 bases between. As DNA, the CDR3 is TGTGCCAGCAGTCTCCCCCGTGGGGGGGGGACTAATGAAAAACTGTTTTTT. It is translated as CASSLPRGGGTNEKLFF.

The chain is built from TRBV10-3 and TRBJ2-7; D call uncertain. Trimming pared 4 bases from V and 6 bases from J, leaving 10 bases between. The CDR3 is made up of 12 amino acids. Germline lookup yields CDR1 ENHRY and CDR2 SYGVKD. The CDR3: CAISGSRGEQYF. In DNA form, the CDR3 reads TGTGCCATCAGTGGATCCCGCGGCGAGCAGTACTTC.

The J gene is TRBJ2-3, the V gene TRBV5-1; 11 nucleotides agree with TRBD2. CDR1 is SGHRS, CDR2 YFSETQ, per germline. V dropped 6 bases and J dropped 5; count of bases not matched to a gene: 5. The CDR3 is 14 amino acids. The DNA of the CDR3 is TGCGCCAGCATTAGCGGGGGGGCAGGAGATACGCAGTATTTT. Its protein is CASISGGAGDTQYF.

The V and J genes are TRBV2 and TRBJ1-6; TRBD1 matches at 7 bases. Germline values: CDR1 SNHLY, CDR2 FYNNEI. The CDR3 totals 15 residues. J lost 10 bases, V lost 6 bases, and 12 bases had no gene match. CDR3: CASRPPGQPKSPLHF. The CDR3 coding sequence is TGTGCCAGCAGGCCTCCGGGACAGCCTAAGTCACCCCTCCACTTT.

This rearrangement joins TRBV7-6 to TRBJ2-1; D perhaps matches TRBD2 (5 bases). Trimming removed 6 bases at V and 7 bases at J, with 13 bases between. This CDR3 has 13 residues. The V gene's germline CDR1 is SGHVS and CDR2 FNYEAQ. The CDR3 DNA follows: TGTGCCAGCAGTCGGCGGGCTGGGAATGAGCAGTTCTTC. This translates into CASSRRAGNEQFF.

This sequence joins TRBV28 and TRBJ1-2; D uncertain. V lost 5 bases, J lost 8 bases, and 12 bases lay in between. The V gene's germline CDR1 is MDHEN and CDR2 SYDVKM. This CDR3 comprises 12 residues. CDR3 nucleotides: TGTGCCAGCAGTCCCCGGGTGGTCGGCTACACCTTC. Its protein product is CASSPRVVGYTF.

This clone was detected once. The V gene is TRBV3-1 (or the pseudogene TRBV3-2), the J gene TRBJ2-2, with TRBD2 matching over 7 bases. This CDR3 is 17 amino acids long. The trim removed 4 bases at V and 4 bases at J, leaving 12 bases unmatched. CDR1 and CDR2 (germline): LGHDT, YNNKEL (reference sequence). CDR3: CASSLERVGGSTGELFF. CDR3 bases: TGTGCCAGCAGCCTCGAGCGTGTCGGGGGGTCCACCGGGGAGCTGTTTTTT.

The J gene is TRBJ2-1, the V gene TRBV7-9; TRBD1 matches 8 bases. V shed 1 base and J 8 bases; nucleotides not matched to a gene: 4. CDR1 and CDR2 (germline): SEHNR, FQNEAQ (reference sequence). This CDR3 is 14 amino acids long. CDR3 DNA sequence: TGTGCCAGCAGCTTAGGGACAGGGTTCGATGAGCAGTTCTTC. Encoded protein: CASSLGTGFDEQFF.

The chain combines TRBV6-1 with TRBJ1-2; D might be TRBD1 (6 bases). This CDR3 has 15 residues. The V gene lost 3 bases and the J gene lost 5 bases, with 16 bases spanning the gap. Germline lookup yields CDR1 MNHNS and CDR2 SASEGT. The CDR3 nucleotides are TGTGCCAGCAGTGACCCGCGGCAGGGGCAATATGGCTACACCTTC. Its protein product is CASSDPRQGQYGYTF.

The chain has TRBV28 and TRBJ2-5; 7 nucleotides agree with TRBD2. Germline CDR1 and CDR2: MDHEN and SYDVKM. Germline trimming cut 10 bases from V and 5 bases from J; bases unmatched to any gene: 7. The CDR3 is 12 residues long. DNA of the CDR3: TGTGCCACAAGACTAGCATCGGAGACCCAGTACTTC. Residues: CATRLASETQYF. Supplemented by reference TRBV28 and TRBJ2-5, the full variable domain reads DVKVTQSSRYLVKRTGEKVFLECVQDMDHENMFWYRQDPGLGLRLIYFSYDVKMKEKGDIPEGYSVSREKKERFSLILESASTNQTSMYLCATRLASETQYFGPGTRLLVL.

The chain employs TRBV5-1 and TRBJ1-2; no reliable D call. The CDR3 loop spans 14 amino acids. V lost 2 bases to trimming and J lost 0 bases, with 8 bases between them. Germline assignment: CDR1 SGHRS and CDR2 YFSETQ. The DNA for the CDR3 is TGCGCCAGCAGCTTCGAGTCTCCTAACTATGGCTACACCTTC. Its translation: CASSFESPNYGYTF.

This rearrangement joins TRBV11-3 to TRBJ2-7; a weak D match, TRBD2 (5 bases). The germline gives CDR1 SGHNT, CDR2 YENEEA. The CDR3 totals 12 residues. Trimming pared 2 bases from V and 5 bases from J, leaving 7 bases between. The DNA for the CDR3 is TGTGCCAGCAGCTTACGGGGTAACGAGCAGTACTTC. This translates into CASSLRGNEQYF. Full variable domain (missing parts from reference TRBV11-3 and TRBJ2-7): EAGVVQSPRYKIIEKKQPVAFWCNPISGHNTLYWYLQNLGQGPELLIRYENEEAVDDSQLPKDRFSAERLKGVDSTLKIQPAELGDSAVYLCASSLRGNEQYFGPGTRLTVT.

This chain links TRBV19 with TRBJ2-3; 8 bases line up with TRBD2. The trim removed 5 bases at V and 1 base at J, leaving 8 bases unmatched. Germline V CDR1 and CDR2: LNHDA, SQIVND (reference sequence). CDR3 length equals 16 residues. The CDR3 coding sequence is TGTGCCAGTAGTCCCAGGAGGCGGGAGGGCACAGATACGCAGTATTTT. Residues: CASSPRRREGTDTQYF.

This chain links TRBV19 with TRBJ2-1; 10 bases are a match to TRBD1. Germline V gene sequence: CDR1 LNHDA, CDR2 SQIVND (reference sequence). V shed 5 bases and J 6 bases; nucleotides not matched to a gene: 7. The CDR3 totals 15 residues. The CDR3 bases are TGTGCCAGTAGTTTCGCCGGGACAGGGGTCAATGAGCAGTTCTTC. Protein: CASSFAGTGVNEQFF.

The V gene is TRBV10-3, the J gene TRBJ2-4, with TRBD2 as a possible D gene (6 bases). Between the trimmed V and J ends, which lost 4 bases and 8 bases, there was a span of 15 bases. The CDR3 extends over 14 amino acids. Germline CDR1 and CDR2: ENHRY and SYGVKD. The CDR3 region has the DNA TGTGCCATCAGTGCTGGGCGGCGGGATGACATTCAGTACTTC. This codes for CAISAGRRDDIQYF.

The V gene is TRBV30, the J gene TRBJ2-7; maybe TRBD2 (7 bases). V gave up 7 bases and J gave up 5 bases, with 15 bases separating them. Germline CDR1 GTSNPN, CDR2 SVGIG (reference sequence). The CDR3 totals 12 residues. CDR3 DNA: TGTGCCTCCACCCGGGGGGCAAACGAGCAGTACTTC. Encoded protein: CASTRGANEQYF.

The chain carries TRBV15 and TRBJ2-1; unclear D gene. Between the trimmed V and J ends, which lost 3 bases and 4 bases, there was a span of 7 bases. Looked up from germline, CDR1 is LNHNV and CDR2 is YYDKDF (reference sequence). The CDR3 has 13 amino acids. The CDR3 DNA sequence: TGTGCCACCAGCAGGACTGCTTACAATGAGCAGTTCTTC. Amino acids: CATSRTAYNEQFF. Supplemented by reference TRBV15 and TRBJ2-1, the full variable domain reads DAMVIQNPRYQVTQFGKPVTLSCSQTLNHNVMYWYQQKSSQAPKLLFHYYDKDFNNEADTPDNFQSRRPNTSFCFLDIRSPGLGDTAMYLCATSRTAYNEQFFGPGTRLTVL.

The CDR3 nucleotides read TGTGCCAGCAGCCTATTGGGGGCGTCCCTCCACTTT. Translating it yields CASSLLGASLHF. This chain uses TRBV7-8 with TRBJ1-6; possible D gene TRBD1, 6 bases. Germline V CDR1 and CDR2: SGHVS, FQNEAQ. The CDR3 is 12 amino acids. V was cut by 5 bases and J by 14 bases, with 13 bases left in between.

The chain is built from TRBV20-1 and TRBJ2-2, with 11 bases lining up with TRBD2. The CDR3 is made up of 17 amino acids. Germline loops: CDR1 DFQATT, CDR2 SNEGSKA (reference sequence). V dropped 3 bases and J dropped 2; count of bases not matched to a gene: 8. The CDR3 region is CSASWGSGGVNTGELFF. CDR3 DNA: TGCAGTGCTAGTTGGGGTAGCGGGGGGGTTAACACCGGGGAGCTGTTTTTT.

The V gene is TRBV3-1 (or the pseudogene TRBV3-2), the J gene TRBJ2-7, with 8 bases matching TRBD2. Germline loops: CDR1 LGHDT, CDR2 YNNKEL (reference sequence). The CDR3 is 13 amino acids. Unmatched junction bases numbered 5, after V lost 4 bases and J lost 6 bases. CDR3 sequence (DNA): TGTGCCAGCAGCCTGGCGGGGGGTTTCGAGCAGTACTTC. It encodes CASSLAGGFEQYF.

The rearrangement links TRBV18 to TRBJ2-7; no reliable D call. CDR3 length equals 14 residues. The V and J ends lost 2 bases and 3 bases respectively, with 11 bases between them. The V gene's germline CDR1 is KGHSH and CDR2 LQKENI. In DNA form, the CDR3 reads TGTGCCAGCTCACCATCGTTTGCGATCTACGAGCAGTACTTC. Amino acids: CASSPSFAIYEQYF.